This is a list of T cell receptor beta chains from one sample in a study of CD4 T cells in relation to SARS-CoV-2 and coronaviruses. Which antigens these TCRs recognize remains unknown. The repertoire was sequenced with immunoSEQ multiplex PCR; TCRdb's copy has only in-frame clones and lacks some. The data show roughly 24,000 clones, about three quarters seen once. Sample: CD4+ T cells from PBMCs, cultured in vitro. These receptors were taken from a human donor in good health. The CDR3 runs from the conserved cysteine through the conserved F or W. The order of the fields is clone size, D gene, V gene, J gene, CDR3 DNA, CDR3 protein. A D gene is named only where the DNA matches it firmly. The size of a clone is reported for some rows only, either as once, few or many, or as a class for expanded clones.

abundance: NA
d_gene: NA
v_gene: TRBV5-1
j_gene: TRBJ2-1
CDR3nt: TGCGCCAGCAGCTTTACCGGGACTGGGTACAATGAGCAGTTCTTC
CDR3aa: CASSFTGTGYNEQFF

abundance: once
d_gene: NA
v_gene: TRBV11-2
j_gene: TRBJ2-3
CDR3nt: TGTGCCAGCAGCCTCGATACCCGGGCGCAAGTGTATTTT
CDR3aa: CASSLDTRAQVYF

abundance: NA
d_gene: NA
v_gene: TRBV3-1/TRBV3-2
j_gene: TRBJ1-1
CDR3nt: TGTGCCAGCAGCCAAGGACAGCTGAACACTGAAGCTTTCTTT
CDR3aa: CASSQGQLNTEAFF

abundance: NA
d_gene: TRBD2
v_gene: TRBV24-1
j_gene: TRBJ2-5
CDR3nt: TGTGCCACCAGTGATGAGTCCGGGACTAGCCTTCGGACCCAGTACTTC
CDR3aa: CATSDESGTSLRTQYF

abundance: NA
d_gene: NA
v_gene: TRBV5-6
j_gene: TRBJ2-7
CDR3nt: TGTGCCAGCAGTCCCCAGGGCTACGAGCAGTACTTC
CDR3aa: CASSPQGYEQYF

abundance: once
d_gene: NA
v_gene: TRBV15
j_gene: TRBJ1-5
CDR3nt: TGTGCCACCAGCAGAGTGGTCTATAGCAATCAGCCCCAGCATTTT
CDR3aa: CATSRVVYSNQPQHF

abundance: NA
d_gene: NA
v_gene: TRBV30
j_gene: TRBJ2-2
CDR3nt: TGTGCCTGGAGCTACGGGATTACCGGGGAGCTGTTTTTT
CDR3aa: CAWSYGITGELFF

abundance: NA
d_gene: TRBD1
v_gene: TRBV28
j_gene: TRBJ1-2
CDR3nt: TGTGCCAGCACCCAGGGGGCGTATGGCTACACCTTC
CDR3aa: CASTQGAYGYTF

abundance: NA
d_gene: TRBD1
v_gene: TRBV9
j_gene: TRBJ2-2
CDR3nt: TGTGCCAGCAGCGCGACAGGGACCCCCGGGGAGCTGTTTTTT
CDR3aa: CASSATGTPGELFF

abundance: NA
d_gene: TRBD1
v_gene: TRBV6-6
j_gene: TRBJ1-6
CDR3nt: TGTGCCAGCAGTTCCACAGGGGGCTATAATTCACCCCTCCACTTT
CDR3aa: CASSSTGGYNSPLHF

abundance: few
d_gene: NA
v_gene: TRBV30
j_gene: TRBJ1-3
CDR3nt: TGTGCCTGGAGTAAAAAGGGACTTTCTGGAAACACCATATATTTT
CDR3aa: CAWSKKGLSGNTIYF

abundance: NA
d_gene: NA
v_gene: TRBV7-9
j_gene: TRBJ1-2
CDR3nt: TGTGCCAGCAGCTCGACGGGAGCCACTAACTATGGCTACACCTTC
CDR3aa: CASSSTGATNYGYTF

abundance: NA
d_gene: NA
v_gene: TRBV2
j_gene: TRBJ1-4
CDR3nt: TGTGCCAGCAGTAGGGTCACAACTAATGAAAAACTGTTTTTT
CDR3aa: CASSRVTTNEKLFF

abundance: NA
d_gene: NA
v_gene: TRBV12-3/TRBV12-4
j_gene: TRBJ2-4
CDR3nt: TGTGCCAGCAGTTTTGGGGGAAAAAACATTCAGTACTTC
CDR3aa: CASSFGGKNIQYF

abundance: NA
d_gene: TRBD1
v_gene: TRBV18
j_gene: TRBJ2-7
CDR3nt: TGTGCCAGCTCACCAGGCACGGACAGGAACGAGCAGTACTTC
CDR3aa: CASSPGTDRNEQYF

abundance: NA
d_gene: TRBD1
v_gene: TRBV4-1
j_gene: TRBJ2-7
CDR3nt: TGCGCCAGCAGCCCAGGACAGGGTGAGACCTACGAGCAGTACTTC
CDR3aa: CASSPGQGETYEQYF

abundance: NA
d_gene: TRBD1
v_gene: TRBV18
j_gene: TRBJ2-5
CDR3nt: TGTGCCAGCTCACCACGAGGGGGCTGGGAGACCCAGTACTTC
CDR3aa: CASSPRGGWETQYF

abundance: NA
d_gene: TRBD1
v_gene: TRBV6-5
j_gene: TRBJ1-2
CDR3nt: TGTGCCAGCAGTTACACCGAGACAGGGGTATACTATGGCTACACCTTC
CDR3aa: CASSYTETGVYYGYTF

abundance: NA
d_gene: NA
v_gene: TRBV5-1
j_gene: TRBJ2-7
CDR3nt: TGCGCCAGCCGGGAAGCGGCCAGGGCCCTCTACGAGCAGTACTTC
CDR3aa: CASREAARALYEQYF

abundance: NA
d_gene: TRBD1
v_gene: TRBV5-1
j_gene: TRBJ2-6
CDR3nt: TGCGCCAGCAGCCGGACAGGGGTCTCTGGGGCCAACGTCCTGACTTTC
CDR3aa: CASSRTGVSGANVLTF

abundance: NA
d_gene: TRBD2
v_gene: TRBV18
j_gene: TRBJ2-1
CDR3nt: TGTGCCAGCTCATCGACTAGCGGGGTCTCCGTGGCCTACAATGAGCAGTTCTTC
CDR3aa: CASSSTSGVSVAYNEQFF

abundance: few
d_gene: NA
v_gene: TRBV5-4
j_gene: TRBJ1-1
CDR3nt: TGTGCCAGCAGCTTGGGTCAGGGGTACAACACTGAAGCTTTCTTT
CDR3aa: CASSLGQGYNTEAFF

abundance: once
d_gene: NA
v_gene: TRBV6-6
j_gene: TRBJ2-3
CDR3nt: TGTGCCAGCAGTTACCCGTGGCAGGGACGCACAGATACGCAGTATTTT
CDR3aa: CASSYPWQGRTDTQYF

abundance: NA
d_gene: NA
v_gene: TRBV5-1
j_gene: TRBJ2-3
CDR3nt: TGCGCCAGCAGCGGGGGAGGTAGCACAGATACGCAGTATTTT
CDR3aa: CASSGGGSTDTQYF

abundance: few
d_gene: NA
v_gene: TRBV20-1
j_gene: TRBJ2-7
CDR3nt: TGCAGTGCTAGTGCACCCTCCTACGAGCAGTACTTC
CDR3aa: CSASAPSYEQYF

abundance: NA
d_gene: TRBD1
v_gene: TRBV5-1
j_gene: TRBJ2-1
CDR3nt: TGCGCCAGCAGCCTACAGGGGGAATCCTACAATGAGCAGTTCTTC
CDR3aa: CASSLQGESYNEQFF

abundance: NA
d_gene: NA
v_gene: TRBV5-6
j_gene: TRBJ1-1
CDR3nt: TGTGCCAGCAGCTTTGTAGGTGCGAGGAACACTGAAGCTTTCTTT
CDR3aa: CASSFVGARNTEAFF

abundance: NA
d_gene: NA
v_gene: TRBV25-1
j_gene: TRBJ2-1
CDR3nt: TGTGCCAGCAGTGAATGGGAGCGCATCCCCCCGCAGTTCTTC
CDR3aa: CASSEWERIPPQFF

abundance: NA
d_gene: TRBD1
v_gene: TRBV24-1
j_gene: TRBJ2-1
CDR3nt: TGTGCCACCAGTGCCCTGGGACAGGGGCCCTACAATGAGCAGTTCTTC
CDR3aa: CATSALGQGPYNEQFF

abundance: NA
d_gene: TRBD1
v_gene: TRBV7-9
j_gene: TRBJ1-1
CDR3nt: TGTGCCAGCACCATTGGGGACAGGGGGGCTTTCTTT
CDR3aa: CASTIGDRGAFF

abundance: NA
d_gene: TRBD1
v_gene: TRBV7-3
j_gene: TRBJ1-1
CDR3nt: TGTGCCAGCAGTCGACAGGGAGGCACTGAAGCTTTCTTT
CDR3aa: CASSRQGGTEAFF

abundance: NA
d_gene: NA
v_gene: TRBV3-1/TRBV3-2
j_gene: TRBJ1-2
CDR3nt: TGTGCCAGCAGCCGACAGATCTATGGCTACACCTTC
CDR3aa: CASSRQIYGYTF

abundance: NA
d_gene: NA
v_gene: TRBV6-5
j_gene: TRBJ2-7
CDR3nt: TGTGCCAGCTACTCCCTTTACGAGCAGTACTTC
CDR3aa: CASYSLYEQYF

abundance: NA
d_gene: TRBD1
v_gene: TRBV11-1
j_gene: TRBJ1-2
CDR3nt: TGTGCCAGCAGCCCTGATCGGGACAGCCTATGGGGTGGCTACACCTTC
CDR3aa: CASSPDRDSLWGGYTF

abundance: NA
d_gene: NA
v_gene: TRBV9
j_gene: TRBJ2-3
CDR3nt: TGTGCCAGCAGCGTCCTGGGAGATACGCAGTATTTT
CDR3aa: CASSVLGDTQYF